Following are 5 T cell receptor beta chains from one sample sequenced in a study of regulatory T cells in long-lasting Graves disease. Both iRepertoire HTBI primers and Arm-PCR of CDR3 regions were used to build the TCR beta libraries. TCRdb reprocessed the multiplex PCR reads via MiXCR and lists one record per CDR3 protein. The data contain 300,000 or so distinct CDR3 sequences, 20% of them singletons. Sample time point: persistent/refractory GD, antithyroid drugs over 5 years with positive TRAb. Construction of the TCR library relied on RNA isolated from PBMCs. Specimen: peripheral blood mononuclear cells (PBMCs), collected when the disease was refractory, from a patient treated with antithyroid drugs. The receptors were sampled from a female donor with Graves disease.

This clonotype has a count of ten or more. The J gene is TRBJ2-2, the V gene TRBV20-1, with a tentative D call TRBD2 (5 bases). This CDR3 is built from 12 residues. The germline V gene has CDR1 DFQATT and CDR2 SNEGSKA (reference sequence). Trimming shortened V by 0 bases and J by 16 bases, and 15 bases separated the two germline ends. The CDR3 coding sequence is TGCAGTGCTAGAGATTCACGGGATTACGGGTTTTTT. This encodes CSARDSRDYGFF.

In nucleotides, the CDR3 is TGTGCCTGGAGTCCGGGACCTATCACCGGGGAGCTGTTTTTT. Translated, it gives CAWSPGPITGELFF. The V gene is TRBV30, the J gene TRBJ2-2; D may be TRBD1 or TRBD2 (5 bases each). CDR1 is GTSNPN and CDR2 is SVGIG in the germline V gene (reference sequence). The CDR3 extends over 14 amino acids. The V end was cut by 2 bases, the J end by 4 bases, with 11 bases between.

This clonotype was seen many times. The genes are TRBV13 and TRBJ1-5; D unclear. The CDR3 consists of 14 residues. The V gene's germline CDR1 is PRHDT and CDR2 FYEKMQ (reference sequence). The germline V and J ends were trimmed by 3 bases and 7 bases, with 13 bases remaining between them. CDR3 loop: CASSLGFPDQPQHF. The CDR3 nucleotides read TGTGCCAGCAGCTTGGGGTTTCCGGACCAGCCCCAGCATTTT.

This clonotype was detected only a few times. The chain has TRBV7-2 and TRBJ2-2; D may be TRBD2 (6 bases). CDR3 length equals 14 residues. The V gene lost 0 bases and the J gene lost 6 bases, with 8 bases spanning the gap. Germline CDR1 is SGHTA and CDR2 is FQGNSA. The CDR3 DNA reads TGTGCCAGCAGCTTAGCGTGGGGGGCCGGGGAGCTGTTTTTT. This gives the protein CASSLAWGAGELFF.

The rearrangement joins TRBV4-1 to TRBJ1-6; TRBD1 aligns across 7 bases. V trimming: 4 bases; J trimming: 9 bases; junction bases outside the gene matches: 21. CDR1 is MGHRA and CDR2 is YSYEKL in the germline V gene. CDR3 length equals 19 residues. This chain's CDR3 is CASSLTRARGGRESSPLHF. CDR3 nucleotide sequence: TGCGCCAGCAGCCTGACACGAGCCCGAGGGGGCAGGGAATCTTCACCCCTCCACTTT.